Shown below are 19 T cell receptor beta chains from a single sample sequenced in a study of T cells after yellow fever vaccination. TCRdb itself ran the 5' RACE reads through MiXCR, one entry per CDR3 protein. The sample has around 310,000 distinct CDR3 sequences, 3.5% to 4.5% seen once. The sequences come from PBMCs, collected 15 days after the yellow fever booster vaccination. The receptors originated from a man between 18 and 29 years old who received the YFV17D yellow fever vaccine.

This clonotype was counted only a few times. The CDR3, as DNA: TGTGCCAGCAGTGGACGGACAGATACCTCCCTTTTCGGCACCATATATTTT. It codes for CASSGRTDTSLFGTIYF. The V and J genes are TRBV25-1 and TRBJ1-3; D is possibly TRBD1 (6 bases). The germline V gene encodes CDR1 MGHDK and CDR2 SYGVNS. The CDR3 contains 17 residues. Trimming shortened V by 4 bases and J by 9 bases, and 25 bases separated the two germline ends.

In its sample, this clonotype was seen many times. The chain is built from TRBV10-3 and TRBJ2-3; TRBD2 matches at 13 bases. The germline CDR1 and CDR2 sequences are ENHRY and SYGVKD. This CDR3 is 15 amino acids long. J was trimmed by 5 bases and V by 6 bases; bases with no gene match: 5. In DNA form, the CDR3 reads TGTGCCATCAGCCCTACTAGCGGGGGGGGAGATACGCAGTATTTT. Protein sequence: CAISPTSGGGDTQYF.

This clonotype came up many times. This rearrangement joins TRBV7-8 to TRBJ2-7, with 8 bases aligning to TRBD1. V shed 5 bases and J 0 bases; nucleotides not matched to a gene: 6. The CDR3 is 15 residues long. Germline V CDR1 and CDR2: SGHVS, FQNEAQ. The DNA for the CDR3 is TGTGCCAGCAGCCCGTGGACAGGGCGCTCCTACGAGCAGTACTTC. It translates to CASSPWTGRSYEQYF.

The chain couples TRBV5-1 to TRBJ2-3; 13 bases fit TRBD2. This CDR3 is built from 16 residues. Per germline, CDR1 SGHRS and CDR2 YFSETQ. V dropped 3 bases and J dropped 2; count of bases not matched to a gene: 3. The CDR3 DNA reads TGCGCCAGCAGCTCGGGACTAGCGGGGCCCACAGATACGCAGTATTTT. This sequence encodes CASSSGLAGPTDTQYF.

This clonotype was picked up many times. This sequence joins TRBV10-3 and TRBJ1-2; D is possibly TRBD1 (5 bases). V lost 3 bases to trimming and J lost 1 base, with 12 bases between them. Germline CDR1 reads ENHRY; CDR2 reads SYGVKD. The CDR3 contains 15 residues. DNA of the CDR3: TGTGCCATCAGTGATCCGGGACGGGATAACTATGGCTACACCTTC. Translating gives CAISDPGRDNYGYTF.

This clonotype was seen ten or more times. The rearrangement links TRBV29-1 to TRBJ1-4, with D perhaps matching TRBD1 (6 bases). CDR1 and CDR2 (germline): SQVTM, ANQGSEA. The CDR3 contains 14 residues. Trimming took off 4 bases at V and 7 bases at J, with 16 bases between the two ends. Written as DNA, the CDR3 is TGCAGCGTTGCCAGGGGAGGCCTTCCTGAAAAACTGTTTTTT. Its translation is CSVARGGLPEKLFF.

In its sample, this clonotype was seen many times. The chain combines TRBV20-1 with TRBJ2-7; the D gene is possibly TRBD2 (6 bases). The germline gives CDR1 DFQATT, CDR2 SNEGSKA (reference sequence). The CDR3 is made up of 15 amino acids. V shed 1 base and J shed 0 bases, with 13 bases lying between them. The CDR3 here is CSARGTGASSYEQYV. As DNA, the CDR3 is TGCAGTGCTAGAGGGACGGGAGCTTCCTCCTACGAGCAGTACGTC.

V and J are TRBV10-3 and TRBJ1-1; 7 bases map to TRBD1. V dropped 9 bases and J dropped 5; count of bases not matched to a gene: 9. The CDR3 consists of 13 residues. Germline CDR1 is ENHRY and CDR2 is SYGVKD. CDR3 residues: CAMTGQGGTEAFF. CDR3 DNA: TGTGCCATGACCGGCCAGGGGGGGACTGAAGCTTTCTTT.

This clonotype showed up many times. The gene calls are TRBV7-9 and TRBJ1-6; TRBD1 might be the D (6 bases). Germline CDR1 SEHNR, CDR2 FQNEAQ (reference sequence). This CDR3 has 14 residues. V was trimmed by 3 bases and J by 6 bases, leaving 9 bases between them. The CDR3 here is CASSLGTSNSPLHF. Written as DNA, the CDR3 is TGTGCCAGCAGCTTGGGGACAAGTAATTCACCCCTCCACTTT.

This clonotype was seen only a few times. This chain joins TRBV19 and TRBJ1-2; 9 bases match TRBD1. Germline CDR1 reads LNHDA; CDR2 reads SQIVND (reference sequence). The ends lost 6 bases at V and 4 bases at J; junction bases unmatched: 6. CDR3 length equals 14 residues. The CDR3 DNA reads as TGTGCCAGTAGGGCCGGGACAGGGCTCTATGGCTACACCTTC. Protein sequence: CASRAGTGLYGYTF.

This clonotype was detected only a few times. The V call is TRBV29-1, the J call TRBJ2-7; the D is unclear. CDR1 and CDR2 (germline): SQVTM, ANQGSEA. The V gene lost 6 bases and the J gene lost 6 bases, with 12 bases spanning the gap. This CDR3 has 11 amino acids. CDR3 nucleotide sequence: TGCAGCGTAGCCTCCGGGCCCGAGCAGTACTTC. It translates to CSVASGPEQYF.

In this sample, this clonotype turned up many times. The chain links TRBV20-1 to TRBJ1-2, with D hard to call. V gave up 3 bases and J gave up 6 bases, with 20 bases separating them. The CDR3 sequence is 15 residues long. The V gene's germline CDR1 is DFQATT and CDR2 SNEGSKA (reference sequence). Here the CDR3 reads CSASQHLRGFDGYTF. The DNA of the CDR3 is TGCAGTGCTAGTCAGCACCTCAGAGGGTTTGATGGCTACACCTTC.

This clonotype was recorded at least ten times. Written as DNA, the CDR3 is TGTGCCAGCAGCCACCCCCCGGAGGCCACAGATACGCAGTATTTT. Protein: CASSHPPEATDTQYF. The chain carries TRBV7-6 and TRBJ2-3, with a possible D match to TRBD2 (5 bases). CDR3 size: 15 residues. Germline V CDR1 and CDR2: SGHVS, FNYEAQ. Deletions cut 5 bases from V and 2 bases from J, with 14 bases between.

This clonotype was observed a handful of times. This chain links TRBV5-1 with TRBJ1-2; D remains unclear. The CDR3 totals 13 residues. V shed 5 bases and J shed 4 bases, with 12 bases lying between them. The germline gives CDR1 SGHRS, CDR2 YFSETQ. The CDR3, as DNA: TGCGCCAGCAGTTCCCTACCCTTCTATGGCTACACCTTC. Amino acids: CASSSLPFYGYTF.

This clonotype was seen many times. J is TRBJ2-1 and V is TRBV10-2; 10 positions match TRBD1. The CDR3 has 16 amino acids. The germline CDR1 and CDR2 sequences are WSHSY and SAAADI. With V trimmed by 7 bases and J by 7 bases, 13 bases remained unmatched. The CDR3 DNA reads TGCGCCAGCACCTCCAGCGGCTGGACAGGGGGGAATGAGCAGTTCTTC. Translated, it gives CASTSSGWTGGNEQFF.

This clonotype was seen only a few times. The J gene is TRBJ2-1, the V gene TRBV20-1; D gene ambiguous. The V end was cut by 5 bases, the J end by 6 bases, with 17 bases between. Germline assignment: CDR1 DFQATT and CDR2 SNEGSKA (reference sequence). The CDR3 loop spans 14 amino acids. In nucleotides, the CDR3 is TGCAGTGCTCCCTACCCCGACCCCCCCAATGAGCAGTTCTTC. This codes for CSAPYPDPPNEQFF.

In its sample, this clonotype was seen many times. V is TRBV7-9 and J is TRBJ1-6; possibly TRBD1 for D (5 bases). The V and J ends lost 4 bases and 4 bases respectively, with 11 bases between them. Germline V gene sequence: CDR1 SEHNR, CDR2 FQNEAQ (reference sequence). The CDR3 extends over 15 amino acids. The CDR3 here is CASSSDSAYNSPLHF. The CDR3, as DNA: TGTGCCAGCAGCTCCGACAGTGCATATAATTCACCCCTCCACTTT.

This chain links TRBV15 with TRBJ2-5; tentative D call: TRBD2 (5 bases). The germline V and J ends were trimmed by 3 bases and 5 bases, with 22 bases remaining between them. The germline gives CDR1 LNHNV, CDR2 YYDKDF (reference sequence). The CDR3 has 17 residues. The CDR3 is CATSSGPGSEFGETQYF. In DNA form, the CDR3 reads TGTGCCACCAGCAGTGGCCCGGGGTCAGAATTCGGTGAGACCCAGTACTTC.

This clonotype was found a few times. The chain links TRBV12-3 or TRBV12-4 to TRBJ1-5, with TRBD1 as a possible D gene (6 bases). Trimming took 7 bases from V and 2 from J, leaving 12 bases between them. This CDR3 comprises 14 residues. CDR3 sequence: CASIYRVGNQPQHF. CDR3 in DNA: TGTGCCAGCATATACAGGGTAGGCAATCAGCCCCAGCATTTT.